This T cell receptor beta chain was recorded in a study of CD4 T cells in relation to SARS-CoV-2 and coronaviruses. CD4+ T cells from unexposed donors were obtained before the COVID-19 pandemic (2011-2018). Isolation of CD4+ T cells took place after less than 13 days in culture. Cells permitting, SARS-CoV-2 S/N and four cold-coronavirus spikes were tested on unexposed-donor CD4+ T cells. Worth noting for this clone: Antigen: not known.

Sequencing used immunoSEQ multiplex PCR; TCRdb keeps in-frame clones, though not all of them. The data show more than 25,000 clones, with approximately 79% seen just once and 12% held by the top ten. J was trimmed by 0 bases and V by 6 bases; bases with no gene match: 3. From germline, CDR1 is SNHLY and CDR2 FYNNEI. The length of the CDR3 is 15 residues. The TCR was taken from a human donor in good health. The sequenced sample was CD4+ T cells from PBMCs, cultured in vitro. The chain recombines TRBV2 with TRBJ2-7, with 12 positions matching TRBD2. The DNA for the CDR3 is TGTGCCAGCAGAGCGACTAGCGGGAGCTCCTACGAGCAGTACTTC. It encodes CASRATSGSSYEQYF.